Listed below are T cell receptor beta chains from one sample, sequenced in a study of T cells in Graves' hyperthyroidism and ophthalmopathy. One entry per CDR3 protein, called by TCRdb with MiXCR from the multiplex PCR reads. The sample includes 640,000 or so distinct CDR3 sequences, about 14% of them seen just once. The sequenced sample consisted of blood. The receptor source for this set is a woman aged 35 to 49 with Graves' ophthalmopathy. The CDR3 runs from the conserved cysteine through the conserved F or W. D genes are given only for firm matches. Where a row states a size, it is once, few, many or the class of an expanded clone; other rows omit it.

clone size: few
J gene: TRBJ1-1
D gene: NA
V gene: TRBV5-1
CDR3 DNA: TGCGCCAGCAGCGACGGGAATCTGAACACTGAAGCTTTCTTT
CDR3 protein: CASSDGNLNTEAFF

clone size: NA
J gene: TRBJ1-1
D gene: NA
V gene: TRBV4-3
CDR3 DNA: TGCGCCAGCAGCCAAGATAAAGGGGCGAACACTGAAGCTTTCTTT
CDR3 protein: CASSQDKGANTEAFF

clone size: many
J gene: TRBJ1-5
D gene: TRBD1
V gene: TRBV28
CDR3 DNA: TGTGCCAGCAGTTCCGCCCGGGACAGCACCCAGCATTTT
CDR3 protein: CASSSARDSTQHF

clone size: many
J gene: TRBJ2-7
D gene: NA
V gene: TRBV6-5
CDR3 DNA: TGTGCCAGCAGTTACGGCGGGCTCGAGCAGTACTTC
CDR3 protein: CASSYGGLEQYF

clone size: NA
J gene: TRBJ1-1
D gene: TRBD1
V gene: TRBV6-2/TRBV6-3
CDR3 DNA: TGTGCCAGCAGTACCCGGACAGGGGTTGGGGACAGAACTGAAGCTTTCTTT
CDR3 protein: CASSTRTGVGDRTEAFF

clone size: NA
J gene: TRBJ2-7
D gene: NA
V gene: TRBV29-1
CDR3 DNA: TGCAGCGTTGATTCCTTTTCCGAGCAGTACTTC
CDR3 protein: CSVDSFSEQYF

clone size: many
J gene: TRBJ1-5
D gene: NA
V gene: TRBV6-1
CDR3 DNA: TGTGCCAGCAGCTCCGTAAGGGATCAGCCCCAGCATTTT
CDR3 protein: CASSSVRDQPQHF

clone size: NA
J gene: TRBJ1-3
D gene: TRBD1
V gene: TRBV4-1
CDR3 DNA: TGCGCCAGCAGCCAGCGGACAGGGGGCAGGGGAAACACCATATATTTT
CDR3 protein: CASSQRTGGRGNTIYF

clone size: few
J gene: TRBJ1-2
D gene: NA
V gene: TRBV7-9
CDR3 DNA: TGTGCCAGCAGCTTAGTCAGTGCAGGCTATGGCTACACCTTC
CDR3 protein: CASSLVSAGYGYTF

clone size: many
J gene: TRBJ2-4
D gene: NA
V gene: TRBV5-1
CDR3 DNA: TGCGCCAGCAGCTTAAGTCTGGGGGCAGGAGCCAAAAACATTCAGTACTTC
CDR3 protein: CASSLSLGAGAKNIQYF

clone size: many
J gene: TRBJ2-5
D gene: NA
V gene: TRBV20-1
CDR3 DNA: TGCAGTGCTAGTAGAGCGGTGCCGGAGACCCAGTACTTC
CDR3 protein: CSASRAVPETQYF

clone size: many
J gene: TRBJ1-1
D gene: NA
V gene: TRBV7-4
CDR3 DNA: TGTGCCAGTCATCAAACCAGGGAGGGGGTGGCCAGTATTGCTTTCTTT
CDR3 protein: CASHQTREGVASIAFF

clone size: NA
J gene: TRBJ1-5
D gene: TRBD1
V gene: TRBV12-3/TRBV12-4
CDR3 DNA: TGTGCCAGCAGGTCCGGGACAGGGGGCGGTCAGCCCCAGCATTTT
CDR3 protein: CASRSGTGGGQPQHF

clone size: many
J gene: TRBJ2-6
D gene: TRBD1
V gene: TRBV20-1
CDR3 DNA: TGCAGTGCTAGCGCGGGACAGGGTATCGGCTCTGGGGCCAACGTCCTGACTTTC
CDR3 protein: CSASAGQGIGSGANVLTF

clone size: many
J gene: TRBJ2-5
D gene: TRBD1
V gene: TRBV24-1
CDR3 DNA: TGTGCCACCAGTGATACAGGGACAGGGGAGACCCAGTACTTC
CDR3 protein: CATSDTGTGETQYF

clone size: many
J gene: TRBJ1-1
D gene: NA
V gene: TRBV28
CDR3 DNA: TGTGCCAGCAGTTTAACGTGGACTGAAGCTTTCTTT
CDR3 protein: CASSLTWTEAFF

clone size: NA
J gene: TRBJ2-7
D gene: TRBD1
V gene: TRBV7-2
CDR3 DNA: TGTGCCAGCAGCTCGTCCGGGACAGGGGGCCGCGAGCAGTACTTC
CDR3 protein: CASSSSGTGGREQYF

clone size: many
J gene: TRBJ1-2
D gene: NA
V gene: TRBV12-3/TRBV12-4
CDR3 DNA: TGTGCCAGCAGTCCTACAAGGGGAGTAAACTATGGCTACACCTTC
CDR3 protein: CASSPTRGVNYGYTF

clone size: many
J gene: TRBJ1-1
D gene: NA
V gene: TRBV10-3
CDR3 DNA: TGTGCCATCAGTGCCGGGCAGCGGCACACTGAAGCTTTCTTT
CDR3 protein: CAISAGQRHTEAFF

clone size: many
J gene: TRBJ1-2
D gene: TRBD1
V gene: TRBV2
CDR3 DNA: TGTGCCAGCAGTGACACCGGGACAGTTGGCTATGGCTACACCTTC
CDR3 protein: CASSDTGTVGYGYTF

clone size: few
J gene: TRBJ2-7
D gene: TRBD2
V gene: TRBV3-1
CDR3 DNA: TGTGCCAGCAGCCGTCTAGCGGGAACCCCTTACGAGCAGTACTTC
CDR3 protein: CASSRLAGTPYEQYF

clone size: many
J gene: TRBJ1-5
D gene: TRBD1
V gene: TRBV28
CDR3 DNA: TGTGCCAGCAGTTTTCGACCAACAGGGGTAGGTTTTCAGCCCCAGCATTTT
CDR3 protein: CASSFRPTGVGFQPQHF

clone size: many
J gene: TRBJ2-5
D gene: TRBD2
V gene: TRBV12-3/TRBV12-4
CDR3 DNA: TGTGCCAGCAGTTCGGAGACTAGCGGGAGGAGGGAGACCCAGTACTTC
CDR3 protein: CASSSETSGRRETQYF

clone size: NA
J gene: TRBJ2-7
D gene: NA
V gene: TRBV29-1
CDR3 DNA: TGCAGCGTTGAAGACGGCCTAGAGGTCGAGCAGTACTTC
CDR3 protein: CSVEDGLEVEQYF

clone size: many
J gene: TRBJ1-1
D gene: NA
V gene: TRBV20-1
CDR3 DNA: TGCAGAACCGGGCCCGAGGCTTTCTTT
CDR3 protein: CRTGPEAFF

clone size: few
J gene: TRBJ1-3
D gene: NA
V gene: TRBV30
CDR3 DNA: TGTGCCTGGAGTCCCATTGGAAACACCATATATTTT
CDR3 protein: CAWSPIGNTIYF

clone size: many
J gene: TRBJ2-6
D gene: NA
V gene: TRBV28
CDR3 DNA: TGTGCCAGCAGTTCTGTAGGCTCTGGGGCCAACGTCCTGACTTTC
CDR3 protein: CASSSVGSGANVLTF

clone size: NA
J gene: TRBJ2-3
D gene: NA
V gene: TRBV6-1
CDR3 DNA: TGTGCCAGCGGGACCCTCAAAACAGATACGCAGTATTTT
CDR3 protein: CASGTLKTDTQYF

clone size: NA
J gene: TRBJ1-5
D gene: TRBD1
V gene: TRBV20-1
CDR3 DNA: TGCAGTGCTAGAAATGACAGGGGCCTCAATCAGCCCCAGCATTTT
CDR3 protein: CSARNDRGLNQPQHF

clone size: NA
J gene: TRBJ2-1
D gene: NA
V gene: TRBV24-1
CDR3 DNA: TGTGCCACCAGTGATCTCGGGGACAATGAGCAGTTCTTC
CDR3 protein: CATSDLGDNEQFF

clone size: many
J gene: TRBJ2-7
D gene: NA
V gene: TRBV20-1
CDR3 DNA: TGCAGTGCCGCTAGATCCAGCGAGCAGTACTTC
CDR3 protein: CSAARSSEQYF

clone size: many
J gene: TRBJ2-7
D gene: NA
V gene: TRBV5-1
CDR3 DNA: TGCGCCAGCAGCTTGAGTACTGTGGGAGAAGTCTACGAGCAGTACTTC
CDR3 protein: CASSLSTVGEVYEQYF

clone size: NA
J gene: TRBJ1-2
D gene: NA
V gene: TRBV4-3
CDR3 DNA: TGCGCCAGCAGCCAAGATATGCCCCACCGGGGCTACACCTTC
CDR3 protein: CASSQDMPHRGYTF

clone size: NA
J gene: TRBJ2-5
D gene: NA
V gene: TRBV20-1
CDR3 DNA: TGCAGTGCCCAGGCAGCATTTGGGCCAGAGACCCAGTACTTC
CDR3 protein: CSAQAAFGPETQYF

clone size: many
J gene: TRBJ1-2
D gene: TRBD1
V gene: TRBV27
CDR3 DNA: TGTGCCAGCAGTCCGCTCGGGGGGACAGTCTATGGCTACACCTTC
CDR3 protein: CASSPLGGTVYGYTF

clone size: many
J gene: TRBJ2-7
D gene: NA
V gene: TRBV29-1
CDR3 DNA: TGCAGCGTCCGGGGAGCAGGGTACGAGCAGTACTTC
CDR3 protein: CSVRGAGYEQYF

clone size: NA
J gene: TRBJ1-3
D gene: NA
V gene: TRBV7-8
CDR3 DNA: TGTGCCAGCAGCGGCCGGGATCCTTACCCTGGAAACACCATATATTTT
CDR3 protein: CASSGRDPYPGNTIYF

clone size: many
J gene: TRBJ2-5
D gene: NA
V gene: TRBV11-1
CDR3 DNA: TGTGCCAGCAGCTTATTAAAAACTGGCAGCCCGATGGGACAAGAGACCCAGTACTTC
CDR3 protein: CASSLLKTGSPMGQETQYF

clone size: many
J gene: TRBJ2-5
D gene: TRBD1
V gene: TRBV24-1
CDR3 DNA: TGTGCCACCAGTGATACACGCCGGGACAGCCAAGAGACCCAGTACTTC
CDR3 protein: CATSDTRRDSQETQYF

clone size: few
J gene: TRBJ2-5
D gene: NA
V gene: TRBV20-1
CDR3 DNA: TGCAGTGCTCGCCCCTTAGTAAGGGTAGGGGAGACCCAGTACTTC
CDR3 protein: CSARPLVRVGETQYF

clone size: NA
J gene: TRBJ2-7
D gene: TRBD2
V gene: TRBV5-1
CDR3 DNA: TGCGCCAGCAGCTTGGTTGTGGGAGGGGACTACGAGCAGTACTTC
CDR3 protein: CASSLVVGGDYEQYF

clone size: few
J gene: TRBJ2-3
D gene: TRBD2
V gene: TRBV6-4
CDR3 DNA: TGTGCCAGCAGCCCCGGGACTAGCGGGAGTCTGACAGATACGCAGTATTTT
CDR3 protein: CASSPGTSGSLTDTQYF

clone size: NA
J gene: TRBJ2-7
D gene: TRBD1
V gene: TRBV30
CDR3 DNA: TGTGCCTGGAGCCCCGGGACAGGAGCTGCCGAGCAGTACTTC
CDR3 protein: CAWSPGTGAAEQYF

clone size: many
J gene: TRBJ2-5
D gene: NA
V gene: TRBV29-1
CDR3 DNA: TGCAGCGTCGGACCAGGGGGGGTTTCAGAGACCCAGTACTTC
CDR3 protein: CSVGPGGVSETQYF